Included here is one T cell receptor beta chain sequence, with context. Antigen unknown. The data were produced by immunoSEQ multiplex PCR, yet TCRdb's version contains in-frame clones alone and is incomplete. The sample lists about 150,000 clones; over 75% were seen once. The source of the sample is a study of OX40 agonist ivuxolimab in advanced cancers. About the research overall: The treatment was a fully human IgG2 OX40 agonist, ivuxolimab. The dose-escalation cohort had hepatocellular carcinoma, melanoma, renal cell or head and neck cancer. General observations from the study: Among the lowest peripheral clonal expansion occurred in 0.1-3.0 mg/kg partial responders. At doses 0.1 to 3.0 mg/kg, CD4+ and CD8+ clones expanded.

The junction had 4 bases not matched to a gene; V was cut back by 3 bases and J by 1 base. The CDR3 totals 15 residues. From germline, CDR1 is KGHSH and CDR2 LQKENI. The V call is TRBV18, the J call TRBJ2-5, with 8 bases lining up with TRBD1. The source material was CD4+ or CD8+ T cells sorted from blood, sampled in a trial of the OX40 agonist ivuxolimab. The clonotype was recovered from an adult with an advanced solid tumor such as melanoma, head and neck, liver or kidney cancer. CDR3 in amino acids: CASSPRTGLQETQYF. The CDR3 nucleotides are TGTGCCAGCTCACCCCGGACAGGGCTCCAAGAGACCCAGTACTTC.